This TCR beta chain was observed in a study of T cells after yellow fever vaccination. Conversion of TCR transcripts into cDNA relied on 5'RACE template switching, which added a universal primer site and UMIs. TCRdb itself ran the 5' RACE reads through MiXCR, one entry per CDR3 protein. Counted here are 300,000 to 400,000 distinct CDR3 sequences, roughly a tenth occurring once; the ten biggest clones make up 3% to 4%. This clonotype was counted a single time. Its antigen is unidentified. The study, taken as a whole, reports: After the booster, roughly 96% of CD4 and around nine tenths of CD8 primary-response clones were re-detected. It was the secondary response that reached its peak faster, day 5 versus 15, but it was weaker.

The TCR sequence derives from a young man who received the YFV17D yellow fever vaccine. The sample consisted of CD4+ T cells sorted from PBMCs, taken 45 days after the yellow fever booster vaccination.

CDR3 residues: CASSLGLGGAPHRQYF. Here the CDR3 DNA reads TGTGCCAGCAGCTTAGGTTTGGGGGGTGCCCCACATAGGCAGTATTTT. The gene calls are TRBV7-6 and TRBJ2-3; possibly TRBD2 for D (6 bases). Germline-derived CDR1 and CDR2 are SGHVS and FNYEAQ. Between the trimmed V and J ends, which lost 1 base and 11 bases, there was a span of 22 bases. The CDR3 sequence is 16 residues long.